The subject of this entry is one TCR beta chain. The sample is drawn from a study of T-cell reconstitution after alpha-beta-depleted transplantation in children. The TCRbeta library was prepared with unique molecular identifiers. TCRdb ran MiXCR on the PCR reads and lists one entry per CDR3 protein. Here the sample spans around 680,000 distinct CDR3 sequences, 15% to 20% being singletons. This CDR3 spans 13 amino acids. Between the trimmed V and J ends, which lost 8 bases and 2 bases, there was a span of 10 bases. Germline-derived CDR1 and CDR2 are SNHLY and FYNNEI. The V call is TRBV2, the J call TRBJ1-5; D call uncertain. The source was PBMCs from the stem cell graft donor, collected from the stem cell graft. The receptor's source is a human donor who donated a stem cell graft to a child with acute myeloid leukemia. The CDR3 protein is CASEAGGNQPQHF. As DNA, the CDR3 is TGTGCCAGCGAAGCCGGCGGCAATCAGCCCCAGCATTTT.